Sequencing of this TCR beta chain was carried out in a study of blood T cell repertoires in COVID-19. V shed 6 bases, J shed 0 bases, and the junction held 10 bases outside the gene matches. The CDR3 totals 19 residues. Looked up from germline, CDR1 is MDHEN and CDR2 is SYDVKM. Only in-frame clones appear in the TCRdb table, and some are missing; sequencing was by immunoSEQ multiplex PCR. In the table there are 250,000 or so clones, about 88% of which are singletons. Enrollees, about 18 to 89 years old, lived in 24 US areas. Clinical histories supplied by participants themselves formed the basis of cohort assignment. Donors of Cohort 3 who recovered were those that had two negative PCRs, clearance, or symptom resolution.

Material for sequencing was PBMCs or T cells enriched from blood (not recorded which). The clonotype was recovered from a woman aged 45-60 years who had recovered from COVID-19. The chain has TRBV28 and TRBJ2-1; TRBD2 matches at 14 bases. The CDR3 nucleotides are TGTGCCAGCAGGGAGACCGGGACTAGCGGGAGTAGCTCCTACAATGAGCAGTTCTTC. Its translation is CASRETGTSGSSSYNEQFF.